What follows are 20 T cell receptor beta chains derived from one specimen sequenced in a study of T cells expressing NK-cell markers. TCRdb reprocessed the 5' RACE reads; each CDR3 protein has one entry and no DNA is given. The table for this sample gives approximately 420,000 distinct CDR3 sequences. Sequencing was performed on blood T cells: a sorted CD56 or NKG2C T cell subset, CD4+ or CD8+ T cells, or bulk PBMC T cells (not recorded which). These receptors were obtained from a woman between 45 and 65 years old in good health.

The V gene is TRBV24-1, the J gene TRBJ2-4; TCRdb indicates TRBD2, and absent DNA this call remains unverified. Per the germline V gene, CDR1 is KGHDR and CDR2 is SFDVKD. The CDR3 is made up of 13 amino acids. This CDR3 reads CATSEPPKNIQYF.

V is TRBV2 and J is TRBJ2-1. Germline-derived CDR1 and CDR2 are SNHLY and FYNNEI. The CDR3 is 15 amino acids. The CDR3 loop is CASIAEERSYNEQFF. Using reference TRBV2 and TRBJ2-1 for the parts outside the CDR3, the full variable domain is EPEVTQTPSHQVTQMGQEVILRCVPISNHLYFYWYRQILGQKVEFLVSFYNNEISEKSEIFDDQFSVERPDGSNFTLKIRSTKLEDSAMYFCASIAEERSYNEQFFGPGTRLTVL.

This sequence joins TRBV5-1 and TRBJ2-1; TCRdb calls TRBD2, which cannot be checked without DNA. The CDR3 has 18 amino acids. The germline gives CDR1 SGHRS, CDR2 YFSETQ. CDR3 sequence: CASSVRTSGQSRGGEQFF.

The chain carries TRBV9 and TRBJ2-1; TCRdb lists TRBD2, though no DNA is available to test this call. The CDR3 totals 14 residues. CDR1 and CDR2 from the germline V gene are SGDLS and YYNGEE. The CDR3: CASSTDGLAGWAFF.

The chain is built from TRBV5-4 and TRBJ1-2; no DNA is available, so the TRBD1 call from TCRdb remains unchecked. The germline V gene has CDR1 SGHNT and CDR2 YYREEE (reference sequence). The CDR3 sequence is 15 residues long. CDR3: CASSLGTGGDYGYTF.

The chain is built from TRBV12-3 or TRBV12-4 and TRBJ2-1; lacking DNA, the TRBD1 call made by TCRdb goes unchecked. The CDR3 consists of 14 residues. The CDR3 is CASGSSGDRDEQFF.

The J gene is TRBJ1-2, the V gene TRBV5-1; TCRdb reports TRBD1, a call that lacks DNA to check it against. The germline CDR1 and CDR2 sequences are SGHRS and YFSETQ. The CDR3 is made up of 14 amino acids. The CDR3 loop is CASSLTAPEGGYTF. Filled out from reference TRBV5-1 and TRBJ1-2, the complete variable domain reads KAGVTQTPRYLIKTRGQQVTLSCSPISGHRSVSWYQQTPGQGLQFLFEYFSETQRNKGNFPGRFSGRQFSNSRSEMNVSTLELGDSALYLCASSLTAPEGGYTFGSGTRLTVV.

The rearrangement joins TRBV12-3 or TRBV12-4 to TRBJ2-7; there is no DNA to check the TCRdb D call of TRBD1. This CDR3 is built from 12 residues. The CDR3 sequence: CASSLEGMEQYF.

V gene TRBV10-3 combines with J gene TRBJ1-1. CDR1 ENHRY and CDR2 SYGVKD come from the germline V gene. This CDR3 contains 14 residues. The CDR3: CAISDPHESTEAFF.

J is TRBJ2-1 and V is TRBV11-3; absent DNA, TCRdb's TRBD2 call cannot be checked. The CDR3 contains 15 residues. The germline gives CDR1 SGHNT, CDR2 YENEEA. Here the CDR3 reads CASSLDGTSGREQFF.

The chain combines TRBV4-1 with TRBJ1-1; the TRBD1 assignment by TCRdb is unverifiable without DNA. Germline CDR1 and CDR2: MGHRA and YSYEKL. The CDR3 extends over 16 amino acids. The CDR3 sequence: CASSTQSQGLGTEAFF.

V and J are TRBV5-1 and TRBJ1-5. Germline V lookup: CDR1 SGHRS, CDR2 YFSETQ. This CDR3 spans 15 amino acids. The CDR3 protein is CASSYQPGRDQPQHF. The full variable domain, its missing parts supplied by reference TRBV5-1 and TRBJ1-5, is KAGVTQTPRYLIKTRGQQVTLSCSPISGHRSVSWYQQTPGQGLQFLFEYFSETQRNKGNFPGRFSGRQFSNSRSEMNVSTLELGDSALYLCASSYQPGRDQPQHFGDGTRLSIL.

This chain uses TRBV18 with TRBJ1-2; the TCRdb call, TRBD1, lacks DNA for checking. The CDR3 totals 14 residues. CDR1 and CDR2 from the germline V gene are KGHSH and LQKENI. CDR3 amino acids: CASSRDRGSYGYTF.

The chain's CDR3 is CASSPDRALAKNIQYF. The chain joins TRBV27 to TRBJ2-4; TCRdb gives TRBD1 as the D gene, but with no DNA this cannot be confirmed. The CDR3 consists of 16 residues. Per germline, CDR1 MNHEY and CDR2 SMNVEV (reference sequence).

The chain is built from TRBV2 and TRBJ2-6. CDR3 size: 15 residues. Germline CDR1 reads SNHLY; CDR2 reads FYNNEI. Here the CDR3 reads CASSELISGANVLTF.

This chain connects TRBV3-1 to TRBJ2-1; the TRBD2 assignment by TCRdb is unverifiable without DNA. The CDR3 is 15 amino acids. The germline CDR1 and CDR2 sequences are LGHDT and YNNKEL (reference sequence). The CDR3 is CASSQGGRGGHEQFF.

The chain joins TRBV6-5 to TRBJ2-2. The CDR3 runs 16 residues. Germline values: CDR1 MNHEY, CDR2 SVGAGI. This CDR3 is CASSYRLAGNTGELFF.

CDR3 residues: CSTEKGDRDTQYF. The chain uses TRBV29-1 and TRBJ2-3; the TCRdb D gene call, TRBD1, has no DNA to confirm it. Germline V CDR1 and CDR2: SQVTM, ANQGSEA. The CDR3 has 13 residues.

The J gene is TRBJ1-2, the V gene TRBV27; TCRdb picks TRBD1, but there is no DNA to check that call. Looked up from germline, CDR1 is MNHEY and CDR2 is SMNVEV (reference sequence). The CDR3 extends over 14 amino acids. CDR3 residues: CASGPGLGYYGYTF.

The rearrangement uses TRBV25-1 and TRBJ1-5. This CDR3 is built from 11 residues. Germline-derived CDR1 and CDR2 are MGHDK and SYGVNS. The CDR3: CASSVNQPQHF.